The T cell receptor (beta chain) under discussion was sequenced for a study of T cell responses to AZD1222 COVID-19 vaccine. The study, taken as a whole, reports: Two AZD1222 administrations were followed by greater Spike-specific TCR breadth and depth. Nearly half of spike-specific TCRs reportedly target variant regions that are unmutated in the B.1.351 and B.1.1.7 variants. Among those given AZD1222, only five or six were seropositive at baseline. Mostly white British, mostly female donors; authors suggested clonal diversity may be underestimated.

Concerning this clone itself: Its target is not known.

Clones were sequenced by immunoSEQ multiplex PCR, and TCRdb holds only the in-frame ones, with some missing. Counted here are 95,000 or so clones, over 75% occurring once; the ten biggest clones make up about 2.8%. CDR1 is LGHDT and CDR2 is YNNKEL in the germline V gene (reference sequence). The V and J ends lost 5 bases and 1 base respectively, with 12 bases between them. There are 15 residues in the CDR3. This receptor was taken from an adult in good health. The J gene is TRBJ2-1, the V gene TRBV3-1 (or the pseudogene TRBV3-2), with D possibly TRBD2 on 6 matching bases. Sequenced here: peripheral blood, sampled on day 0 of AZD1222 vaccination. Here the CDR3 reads CASSNRDLSYNEQFF. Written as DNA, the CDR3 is TGTGCCAGCAGCAACCGGGACTTGTCCTACAATGAGCAGTTCTTC.